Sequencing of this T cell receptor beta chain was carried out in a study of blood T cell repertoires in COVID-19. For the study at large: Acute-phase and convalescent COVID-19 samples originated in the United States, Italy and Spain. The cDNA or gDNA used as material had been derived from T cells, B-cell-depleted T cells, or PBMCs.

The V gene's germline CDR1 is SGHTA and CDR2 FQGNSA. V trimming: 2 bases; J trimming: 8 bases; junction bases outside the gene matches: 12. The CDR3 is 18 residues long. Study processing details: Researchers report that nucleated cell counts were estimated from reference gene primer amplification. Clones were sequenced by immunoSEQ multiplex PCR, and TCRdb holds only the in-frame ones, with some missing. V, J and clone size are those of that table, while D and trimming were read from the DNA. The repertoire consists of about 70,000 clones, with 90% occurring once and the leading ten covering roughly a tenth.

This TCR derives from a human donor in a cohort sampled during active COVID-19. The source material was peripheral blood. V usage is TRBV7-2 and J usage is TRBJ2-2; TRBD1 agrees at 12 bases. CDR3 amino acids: CASSLRPPGTGGSGELFF. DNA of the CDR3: TGTGCCAGCAGCTTACGTCCCCCCGGGACAGGGGGCTCGGGGGAGCTGTTTTTT.